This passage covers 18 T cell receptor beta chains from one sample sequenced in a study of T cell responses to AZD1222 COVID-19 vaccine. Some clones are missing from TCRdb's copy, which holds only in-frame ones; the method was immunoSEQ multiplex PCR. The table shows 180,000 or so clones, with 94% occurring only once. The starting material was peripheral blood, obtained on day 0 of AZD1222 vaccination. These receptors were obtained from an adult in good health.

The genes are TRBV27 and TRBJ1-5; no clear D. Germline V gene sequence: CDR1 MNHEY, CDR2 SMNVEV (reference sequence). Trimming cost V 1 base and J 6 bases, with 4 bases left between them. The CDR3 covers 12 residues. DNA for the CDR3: TGTGCCAGCAGTTTATTCGGTCAGCCCCAGCATTTT. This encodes CASSLFGQPQHF.

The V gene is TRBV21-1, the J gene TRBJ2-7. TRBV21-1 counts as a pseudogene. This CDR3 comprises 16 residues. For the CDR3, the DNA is TGTGCCAGCAGCAAAGACGGACGCTCAATGGTTGACGAGCAGTACTTC. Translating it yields CASSKDGRSMVDEQYF.

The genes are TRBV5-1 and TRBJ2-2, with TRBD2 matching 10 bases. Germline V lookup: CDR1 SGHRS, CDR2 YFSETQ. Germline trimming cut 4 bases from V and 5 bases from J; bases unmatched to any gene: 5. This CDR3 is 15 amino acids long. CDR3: CASSQAGGRTGELFF. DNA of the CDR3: TGCGCCAGCAGCCAAGCGGGAGGGAGAACCGGGGAGCTGTTTTTT.

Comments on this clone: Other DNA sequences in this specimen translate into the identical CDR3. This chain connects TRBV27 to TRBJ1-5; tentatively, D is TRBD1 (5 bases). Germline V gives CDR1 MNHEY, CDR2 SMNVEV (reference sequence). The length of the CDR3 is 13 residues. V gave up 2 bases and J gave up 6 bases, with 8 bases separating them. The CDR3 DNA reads TGTGCCAGCAGTTTACGCGGGGGTCAGCCCCAGCATTTT. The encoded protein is CASSLRGGQPQHF.

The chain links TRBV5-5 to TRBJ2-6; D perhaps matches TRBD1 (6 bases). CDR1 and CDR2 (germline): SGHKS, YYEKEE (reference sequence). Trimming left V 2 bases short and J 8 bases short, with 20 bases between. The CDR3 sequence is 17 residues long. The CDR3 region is CASSLGADRRTSNVLTF. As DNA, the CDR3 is TGTGCCAGCAGCTTAGGGGCTGACAGGAGAACGTCCAACGTCCTGACTTTC.

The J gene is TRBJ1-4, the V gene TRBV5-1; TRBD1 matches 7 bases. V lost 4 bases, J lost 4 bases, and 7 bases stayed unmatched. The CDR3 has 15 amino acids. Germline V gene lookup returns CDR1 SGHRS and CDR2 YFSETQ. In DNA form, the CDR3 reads TGCGCCAGCAGCCTACAGGGGTCGAGTAATGAAAAACTGTTTTTT. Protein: CASSLQGSSNEKLFF.

The CDR3: CASMGQPYSPLHF. The CDR3 DNA follows: TGTGCCAGCATGGGCCAGCCCTATTCACCCCTCCACTTT. The chain recombines TRBV28 with TRBJ1-6; the D is unclear. CDR3 length equals 13 residues. Germline CDR1 reads MDHEN; CDR2 reads SYDVKM. Trimming stripped 7 bases from V and 8 bases from J, with 12 bases between.

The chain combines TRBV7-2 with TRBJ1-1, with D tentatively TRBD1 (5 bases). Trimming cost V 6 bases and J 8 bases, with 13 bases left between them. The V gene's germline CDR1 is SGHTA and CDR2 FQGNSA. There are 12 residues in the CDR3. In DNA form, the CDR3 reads TGTGCCAGCAGGAGGGACTCCTCGGAAGCTTTCTTT. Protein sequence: CASRRDSSEAFF.

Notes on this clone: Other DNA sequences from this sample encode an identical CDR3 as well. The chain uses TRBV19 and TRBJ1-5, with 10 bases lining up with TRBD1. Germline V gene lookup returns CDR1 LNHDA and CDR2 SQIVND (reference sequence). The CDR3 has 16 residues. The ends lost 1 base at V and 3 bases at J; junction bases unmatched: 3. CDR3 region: CASSIGDRGLNQPQHF. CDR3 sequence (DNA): TGTGCCAGTAGTATAGGAGACAGGGGGCTCAATCAGCCCCAGCATTTT. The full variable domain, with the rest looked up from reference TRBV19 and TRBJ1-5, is DGGITQSPKYLFRKEGQNVTLSCEQNLNHDAMYWYRQDPGQGLRLIYYSQIVNDFQKGDIAEGYSVSREKKESFPLTVTSAQKNPTAFYLCASSIGDRGLNQPQHFGDGTRLSIL.

The DNA of the CDR3 is TGCGCCAGCAGCTCGCCTCCGGGACAGGGTAAAAACATTCAGTACTTC. As protein: CASSSPPGQGKNIQYF. The chain employs TRBV5-1 and TRBJ2-4, with 9 bases matching TRBD1. The germline CDR1 and CDR2 sequences are SGHRS and YFSETQ. The CDR3 extends over 16 amino acids. Trimming cost V 3 bases and J 4 bases; bases outside gene matches: 8.

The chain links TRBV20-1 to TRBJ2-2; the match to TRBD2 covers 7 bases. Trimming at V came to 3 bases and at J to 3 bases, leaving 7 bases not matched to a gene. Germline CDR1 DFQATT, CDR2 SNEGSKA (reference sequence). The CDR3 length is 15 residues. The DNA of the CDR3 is TGCAGTGCTAGTGTGGCGGGAGAGGACACCGGGGAGCTGTTTTTT. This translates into CSASVAGEDTGELFF.

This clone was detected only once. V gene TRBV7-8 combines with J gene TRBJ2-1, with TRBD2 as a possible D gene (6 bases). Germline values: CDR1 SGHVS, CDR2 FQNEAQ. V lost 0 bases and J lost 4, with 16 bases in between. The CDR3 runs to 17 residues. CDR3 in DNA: TGTGCCAGCAGCTTAGCGCGGGGCGGGTTCCGTTACAATGAGCAGTTCTTC. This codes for CASSLARGGFRYNEQFF.

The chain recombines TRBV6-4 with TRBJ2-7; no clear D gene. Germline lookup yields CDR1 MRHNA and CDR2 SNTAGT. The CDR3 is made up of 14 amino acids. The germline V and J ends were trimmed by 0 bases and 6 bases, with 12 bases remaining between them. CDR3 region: CASSDSTEGSEQYF. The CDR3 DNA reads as TGTGCCAGCAGTGACTCGACGGAAGGAAGCGAGCAGTACTTC.

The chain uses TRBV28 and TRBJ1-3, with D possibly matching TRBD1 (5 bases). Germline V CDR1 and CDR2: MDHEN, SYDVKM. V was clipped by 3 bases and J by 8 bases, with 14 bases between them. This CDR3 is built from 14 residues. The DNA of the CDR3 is TGTGCCAGCAGTTTGGGGCTAATCTTAGACACCATATATTTT. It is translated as CASSLGLILDTIYF.

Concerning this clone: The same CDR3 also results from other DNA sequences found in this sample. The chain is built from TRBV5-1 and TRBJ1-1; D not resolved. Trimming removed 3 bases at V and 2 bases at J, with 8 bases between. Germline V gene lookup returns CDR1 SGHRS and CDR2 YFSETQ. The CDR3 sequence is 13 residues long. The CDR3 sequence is CASSYDTNTEAFF. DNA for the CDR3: TGCGCCAGCAGCTACGACACCAACACTGAAGCTTTCTTT.

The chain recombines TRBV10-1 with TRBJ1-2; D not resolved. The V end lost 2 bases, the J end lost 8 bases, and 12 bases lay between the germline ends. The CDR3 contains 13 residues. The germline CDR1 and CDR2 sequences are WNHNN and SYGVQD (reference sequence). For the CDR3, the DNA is TGCGCCAGCAGTGAGGCTCGAACACGGGGCTACACCTTC. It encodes CASSEARTRGYTF.

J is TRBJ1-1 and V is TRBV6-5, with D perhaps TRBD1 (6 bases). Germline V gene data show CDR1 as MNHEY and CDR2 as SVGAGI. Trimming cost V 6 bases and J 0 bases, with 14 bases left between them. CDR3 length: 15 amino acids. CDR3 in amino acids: CASRFRTDLNTEAFF. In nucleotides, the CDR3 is TGTGCCAGCAGATTCAGGACAGACCTGAACACTGAAGCTTTCTTT.

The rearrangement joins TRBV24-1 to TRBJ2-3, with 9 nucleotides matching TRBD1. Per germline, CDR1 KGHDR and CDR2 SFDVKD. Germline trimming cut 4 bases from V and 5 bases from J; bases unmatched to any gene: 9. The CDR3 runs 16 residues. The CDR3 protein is CATSDWKTGGIDTQYF. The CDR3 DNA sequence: TGTGCCACCAGTGACTGGAAGACAGGGGGAATAGATACGCAGTATTTT.